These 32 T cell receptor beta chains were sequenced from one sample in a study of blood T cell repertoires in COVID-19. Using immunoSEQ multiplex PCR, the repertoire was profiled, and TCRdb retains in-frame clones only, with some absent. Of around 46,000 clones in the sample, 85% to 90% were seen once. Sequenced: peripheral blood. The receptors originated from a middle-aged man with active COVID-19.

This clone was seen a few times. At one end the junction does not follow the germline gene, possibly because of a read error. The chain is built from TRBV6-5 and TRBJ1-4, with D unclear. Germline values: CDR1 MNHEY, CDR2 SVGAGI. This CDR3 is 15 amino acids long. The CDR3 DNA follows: TGTGCCAGCAGTTACTCGAACGGGTTTAATGAGAAACTGTTTTTT. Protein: CASSYSNGFNEKLFF.

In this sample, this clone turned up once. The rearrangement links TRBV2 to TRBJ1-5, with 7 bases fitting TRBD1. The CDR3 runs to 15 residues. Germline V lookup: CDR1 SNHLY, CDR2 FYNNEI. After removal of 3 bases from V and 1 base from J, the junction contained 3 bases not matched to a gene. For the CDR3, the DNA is TGTGCCAGCAGTGAGGGACAGACAAGCAATCAGCCCCAGCATTTT. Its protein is CASSEGQTSNQPQHF.

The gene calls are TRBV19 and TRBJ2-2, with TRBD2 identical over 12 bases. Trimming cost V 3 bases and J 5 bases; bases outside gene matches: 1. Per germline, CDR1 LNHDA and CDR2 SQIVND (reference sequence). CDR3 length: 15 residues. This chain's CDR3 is CASSIGTSGTGELFF. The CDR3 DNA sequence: TGTGCCAGTAGTATCGGGACTAGCGGGACCGGGGAGCTGTTTTTT.

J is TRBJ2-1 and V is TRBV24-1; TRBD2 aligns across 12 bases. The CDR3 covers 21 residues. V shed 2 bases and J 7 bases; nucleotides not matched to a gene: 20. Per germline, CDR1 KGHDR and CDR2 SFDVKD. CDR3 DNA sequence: TGTGCCACCAGTGATTCTGGTAGAGGACTAGCGGGAATTTCGGAGGGGAATGAGCAGTTCTTC. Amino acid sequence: CATSDSGRGLAGISEGNEQFF.

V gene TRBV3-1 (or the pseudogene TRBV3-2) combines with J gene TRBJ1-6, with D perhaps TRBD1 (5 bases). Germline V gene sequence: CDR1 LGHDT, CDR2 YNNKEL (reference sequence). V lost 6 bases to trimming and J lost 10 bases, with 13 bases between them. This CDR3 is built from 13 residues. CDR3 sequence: CASRGQGWSPLHF. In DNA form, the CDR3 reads TGTGCCAGCAGAGGGCAGGGATGGTCACCCCTCCACTTT.

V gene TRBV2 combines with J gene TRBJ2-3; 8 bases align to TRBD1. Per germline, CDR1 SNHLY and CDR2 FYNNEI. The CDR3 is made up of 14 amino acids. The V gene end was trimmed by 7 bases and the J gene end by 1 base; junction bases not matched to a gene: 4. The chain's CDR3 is CASKSTGGTDTQYF. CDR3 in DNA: TGTGCCAGCAAATCGACAGGGGGCACAGATACGCAGTATTTT.

In DNA, the CDR3 is TGTGCCAGCAGGCGCCGACAGGGAAACACCATATATTTT. Protein sequence: CASRRRQGNTIYF. The V call is TRBV12-3 or TRBV12-4, the J call TRBJ1-3; maybe TRBD1 (5 bases). Trimming removed 6 bases from V and 4 bases from J, with 10 bases in between. This CDR3 is 13 amino acids long.

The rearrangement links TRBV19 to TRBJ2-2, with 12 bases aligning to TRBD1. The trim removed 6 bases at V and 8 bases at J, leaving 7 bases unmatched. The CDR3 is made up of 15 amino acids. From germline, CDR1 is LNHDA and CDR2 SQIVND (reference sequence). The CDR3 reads CASRPPGQGAGELFF. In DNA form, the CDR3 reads TGTGCCAGTAGACCGCCGGGACAGGGGGCTGGGGAGCTGTTTTTT.

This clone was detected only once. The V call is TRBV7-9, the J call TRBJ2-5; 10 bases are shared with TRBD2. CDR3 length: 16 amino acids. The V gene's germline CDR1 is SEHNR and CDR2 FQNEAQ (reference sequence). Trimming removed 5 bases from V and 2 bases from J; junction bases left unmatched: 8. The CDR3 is CASSKTSGNPQETQYF. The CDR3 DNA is TGTGCCAGCAGCAAAACTAGCGGGAACCCTCAAGAGACCCAGTACTTC.

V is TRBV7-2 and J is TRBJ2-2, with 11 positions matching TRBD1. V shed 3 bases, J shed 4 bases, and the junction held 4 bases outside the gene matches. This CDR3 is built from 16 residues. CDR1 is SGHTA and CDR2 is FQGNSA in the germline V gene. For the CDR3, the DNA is TGTGCCAGCAGCTTCGGGACAGGGGGTCGCACCGGGGAGCTGTTTTTT. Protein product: CASSFGTGGRTGELFF. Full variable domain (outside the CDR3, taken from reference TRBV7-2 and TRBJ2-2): GAGVSQSPSNKVTEKGKDVELRCDPISGHTALYWYRQSLGQGLEFLIYFQGNSAPDKSGLPSDRFSAERTGGSVSTLTIQRTQQEDSAVYLCASSFGTGGRTGELFFGEGSRLTVL.

CDR3 residues: CASSLATGTQETQYF. CDR3 bases: TGTGCCAGCAGCTTGGCTACAGGGACACAAGAGACCCAGTACTTC. The rearrangement uses TRBV6-5 and TRBJ2-5; D is perhaps TRBD1 (6 bases). The CDR3 extends over 15 amino acids. V was shortened by 6 bases and J by 2 bases, with 16 bases between the two germline ends. CDR1 MNHEY and CDR2 SVGAGI come from the germline V gene.

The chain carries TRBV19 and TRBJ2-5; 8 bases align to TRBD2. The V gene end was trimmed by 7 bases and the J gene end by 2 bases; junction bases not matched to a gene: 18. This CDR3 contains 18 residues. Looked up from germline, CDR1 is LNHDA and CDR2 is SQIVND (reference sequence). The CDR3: CASKSPSGLSYLQETQYF. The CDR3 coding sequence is TGTGCCAGTAAAAGCCCTAGCGGGCTCTCTTATTTACAAGAGACCCAGTACTTC.

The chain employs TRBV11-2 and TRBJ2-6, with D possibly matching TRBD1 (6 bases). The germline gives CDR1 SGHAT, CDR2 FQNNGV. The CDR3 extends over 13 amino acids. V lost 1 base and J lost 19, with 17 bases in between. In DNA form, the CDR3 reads TGTGCCAGCAGCTTAGGGGGGCGATCCTGGGGAACTTTC. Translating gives CASSLGGRSWGTF. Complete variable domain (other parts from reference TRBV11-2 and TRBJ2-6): EAGVAQSPRYKIIEKRQSVAFWCNPISGHATLYWYQQILGQGPKLLIQFQNNGVVDDSQLPKDRFSAERLKGVDSTLKIQPAKLEDSAVYLCASSLGGRSWGTFGAGSRLTVL.

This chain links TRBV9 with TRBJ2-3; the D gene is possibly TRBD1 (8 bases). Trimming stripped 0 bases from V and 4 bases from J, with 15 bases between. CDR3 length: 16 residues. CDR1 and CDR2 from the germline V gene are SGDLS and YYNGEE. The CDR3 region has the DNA TGTGCCAGCAGCGTAGCTACAGGGGGAGGGTCAGATACGCAGTATTTT. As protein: CASSVATGGGSDTQYF.

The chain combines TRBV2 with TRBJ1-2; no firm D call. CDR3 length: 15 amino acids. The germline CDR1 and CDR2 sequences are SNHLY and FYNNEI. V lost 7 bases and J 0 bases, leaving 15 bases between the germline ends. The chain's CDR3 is CASILLAITNYGYTF. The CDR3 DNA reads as TGTGCCAGCATTTTGTTGGCAATAACTAACTATGGCTACACCTTC. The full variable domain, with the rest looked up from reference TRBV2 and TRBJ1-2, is EPEVTQTPSHQVTQMGQEVILRCVPISNHLYFYWYRQILGQKVEFLVSFYNNEISEKSEIFDDQFSVERPDGSNFTLKIRSTKLEDSAMYFCASILLAITNYGYTFGSGTRLTVV.

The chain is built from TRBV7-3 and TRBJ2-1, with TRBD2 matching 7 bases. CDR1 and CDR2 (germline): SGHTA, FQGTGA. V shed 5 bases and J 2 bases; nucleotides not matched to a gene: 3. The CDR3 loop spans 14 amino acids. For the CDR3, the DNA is TGTGCCAGCAGCCCGCGGGGGACCTACAATGAGCAGTTCTTC. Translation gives CASSPRGTYNEQFF. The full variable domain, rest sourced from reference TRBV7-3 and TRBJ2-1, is GAGVSQTPSNKVTEKGKYVELRCDPISGHTALYWYRQSLGQGPEFLIYFQGTGAADDSGLPNDRFFAVRPEGSVSTLKIQRTERGDSAVYLCASSPRGTYNEQFFGPGTRLTVL.

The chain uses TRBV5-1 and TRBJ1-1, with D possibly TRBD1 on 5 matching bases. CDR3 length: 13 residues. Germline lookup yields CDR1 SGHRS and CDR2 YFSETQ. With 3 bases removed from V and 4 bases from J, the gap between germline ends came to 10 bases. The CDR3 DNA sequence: TGCGCCAGCAGCTCAGGGTTTGGCACTGAAGCTTTCTTT. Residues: CASSSGFGTEAFF.

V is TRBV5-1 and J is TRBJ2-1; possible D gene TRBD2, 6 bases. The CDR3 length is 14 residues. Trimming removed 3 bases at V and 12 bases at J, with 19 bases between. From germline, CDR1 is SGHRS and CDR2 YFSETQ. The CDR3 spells CASSSVRDSHGQFF. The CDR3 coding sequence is TGCGCCAGCAGCTCAGTCCGGGACTCCCATGGGCAGTTCTTC.

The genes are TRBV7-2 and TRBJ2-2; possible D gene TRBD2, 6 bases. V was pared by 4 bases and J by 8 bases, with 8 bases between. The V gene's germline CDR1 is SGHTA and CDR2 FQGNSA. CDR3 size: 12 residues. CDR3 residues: CASSWGEGELFF. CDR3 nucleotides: TGTGCCAGCAGCTGGGGGGAGGGGGAGCTGTTTTTT.

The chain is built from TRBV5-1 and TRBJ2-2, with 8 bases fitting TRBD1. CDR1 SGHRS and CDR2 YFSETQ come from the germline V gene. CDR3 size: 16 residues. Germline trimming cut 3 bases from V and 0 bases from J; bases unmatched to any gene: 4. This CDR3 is CASSSLQGANTGELFF. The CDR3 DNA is TGCGCCAGCAGCTCATTACAGGGGGCGAACACCGGGGAGCTGTTTTTT. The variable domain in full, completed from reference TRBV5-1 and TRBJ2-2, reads KAGVTQTPRYLIKTRGQQVTLSCSPISGHRSVSWYQQTPGQGLQFLFEYFSETQRNKGNFPGRFSGRQFSNSRSEMNVSTLELGDSALYLCASSSLQGANTGELFFGEGSRLTVL.

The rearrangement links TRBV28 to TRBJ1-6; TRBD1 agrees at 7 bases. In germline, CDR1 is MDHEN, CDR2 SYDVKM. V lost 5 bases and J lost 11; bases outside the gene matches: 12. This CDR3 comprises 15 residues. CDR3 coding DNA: TGTGCCAGCAGTGCTCGGGGACAGCTTTTGGCACCCCTCCACTTT. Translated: CASSARGQLLAPLHF.

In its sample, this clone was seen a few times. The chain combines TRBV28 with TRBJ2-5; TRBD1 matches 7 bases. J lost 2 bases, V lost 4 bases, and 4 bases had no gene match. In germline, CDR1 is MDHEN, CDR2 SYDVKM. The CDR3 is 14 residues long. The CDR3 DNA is TGTGCCAGCAGTTCCCGGGACAGACAAGAGACCCAGTACTTC. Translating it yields CASSSRDRQETQYF.

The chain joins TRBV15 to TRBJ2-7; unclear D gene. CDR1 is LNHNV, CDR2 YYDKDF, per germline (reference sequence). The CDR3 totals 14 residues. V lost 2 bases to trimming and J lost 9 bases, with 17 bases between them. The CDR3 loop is CATSRNLEYARQYF. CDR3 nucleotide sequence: TGTGCCACCAGCAGAAATCTAGAGTACGCCCGGCAGTACTTC.

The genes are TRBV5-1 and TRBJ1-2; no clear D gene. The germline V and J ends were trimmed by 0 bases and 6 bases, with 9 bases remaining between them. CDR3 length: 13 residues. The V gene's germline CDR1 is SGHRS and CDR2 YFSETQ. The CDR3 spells CASSLERRHGYTF. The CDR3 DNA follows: TGCGCCAGCAGCTTGGAAAGGCGGCATGGCTACACCTTC.

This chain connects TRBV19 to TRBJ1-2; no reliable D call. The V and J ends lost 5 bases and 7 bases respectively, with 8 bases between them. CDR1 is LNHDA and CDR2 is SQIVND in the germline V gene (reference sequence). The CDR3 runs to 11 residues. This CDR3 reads CASSRTRGYTF. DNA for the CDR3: TGTGCCAGTAGTCGCACTCGTGGCTACACCTTC.

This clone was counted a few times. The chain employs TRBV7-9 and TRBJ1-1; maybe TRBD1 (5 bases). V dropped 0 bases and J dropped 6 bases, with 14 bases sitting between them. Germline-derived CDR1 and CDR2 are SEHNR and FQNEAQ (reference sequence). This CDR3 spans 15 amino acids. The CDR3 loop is CASSLALGEGSEAFF. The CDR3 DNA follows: TGTGCCAGCAGCTTAGCTTTAGGGGAGGGCTCTGAAGCTTTCTTT.

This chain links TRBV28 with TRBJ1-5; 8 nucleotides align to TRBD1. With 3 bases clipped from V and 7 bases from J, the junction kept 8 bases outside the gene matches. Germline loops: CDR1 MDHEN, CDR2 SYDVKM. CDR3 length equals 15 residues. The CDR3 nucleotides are TGTGCCAGCAGTTTCGAGACAGGGGCCACACAGCCCCAGCATTTT. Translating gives CASSFETGATQPQHF.

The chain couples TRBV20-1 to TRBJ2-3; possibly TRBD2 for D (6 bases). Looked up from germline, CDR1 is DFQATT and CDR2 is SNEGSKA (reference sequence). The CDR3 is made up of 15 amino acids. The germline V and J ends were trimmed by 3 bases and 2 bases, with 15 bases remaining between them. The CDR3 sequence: CSASTGTSTTDTQYF. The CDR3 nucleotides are TGCAGTGCTAGTACCGGTACTAGCACCACAGATACGCAGTATTTT.

The CDR3 reads CASRWTGEDGNTIYF. The CDR3 nucleotides are TGTGCCAGCAGATGGACAGGGGAGGATGGAAACACCATATATTTT. The chain is built from TRBV2 and TRBJ1-3; 9 bases map to TRBD1. CDR3 length: 15 residues. Germline V gives CDR1 SNHLY, CDR2 FYNNEI. The trim removed 6 bases at V and 3 bases at J, leaving 6 bases unmatched.

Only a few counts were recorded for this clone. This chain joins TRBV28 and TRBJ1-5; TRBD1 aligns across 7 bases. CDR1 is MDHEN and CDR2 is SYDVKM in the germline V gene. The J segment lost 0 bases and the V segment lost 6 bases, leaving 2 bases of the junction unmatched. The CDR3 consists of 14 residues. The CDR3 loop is CASSQGGSNQPQHF. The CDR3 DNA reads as TGTGCCAGCAGCCAGGGGGGTAGCAATCAGCCCCAGCATTTT.

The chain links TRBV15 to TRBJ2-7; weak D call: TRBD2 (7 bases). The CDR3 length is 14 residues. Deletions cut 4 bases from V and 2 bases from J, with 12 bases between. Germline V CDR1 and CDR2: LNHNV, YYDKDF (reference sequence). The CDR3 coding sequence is TGTGCCACCAGCACTAACGGGGGGCCCTACGAGCAGTACTTC. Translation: CATSTNGGPYEQYF. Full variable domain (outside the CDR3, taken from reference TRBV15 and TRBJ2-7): DAMVIQNPRYQVTQFGKPVTLSCSQTLNHNVMYWYQQKSSQAPKLLFHYYDKDFNNEADTPDNFQSRRPNTSFCFLDIRSPGLGDTAMYLCATSTNGGPYEQYFGPGTRLTVT.

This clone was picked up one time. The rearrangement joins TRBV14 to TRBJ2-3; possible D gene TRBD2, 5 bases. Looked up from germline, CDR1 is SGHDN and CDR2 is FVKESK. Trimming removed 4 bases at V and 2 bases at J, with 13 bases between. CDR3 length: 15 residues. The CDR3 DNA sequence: TGTGCCAGCAGCCCACTAGTAATCCACACAGATACGCAGTATTTT. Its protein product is CASSPLVIHTDTQYF.